These T cell receptor beta chains were read from a single sample in a study of blood T cell repertoires in COVID-19. TCRdb's table, derived via immunoSEQ multiplex PCR, lists solely in-frame clones and lacks some. The table has around 140,000 clones, 75% to 90% seen once. Material for sequencing was peripheral blood. The receptors here all came from a man aged 50 to 60 who had recovered from COVID-19. The CDR3 runs from the conserved cysteine through the conserved F or W. D genes are given only for firm matches. Size is stated for part of the rows, as once, few or many counts, or as a class when the clone is expanded.

j_gene,len,abundance,v_gene,d_gene,CDR3aa,CDR3nt
TRBJ1-1,15,.,TRBV5-6,.,CASSLLTDMNTEAFF,TGTGCCAGCAGCTTGTTGACAGATATGAACACTGAAGCTTTCTTT
TRBJ2-7,14,.,TRBV7-2,.,CASSPYGGAGEQYF,TGTGCCAGCAGCCCCTATGGGGGGGCAGGCGAGCAGTACTTC
TRBJ2-2,13,.,TRBV11-2,.,CASSLDMSGELFF,TGTGCCAGCAGCTTAGATATGTCCGGGGAGCTGTTTTTT
TRBJ2-1,14,once,TRBV5-4,TRBD1,CASSPPDRVNEQFF,TGTGCCAGCAGCCCGCCGGACAGGGTGAATGAGCAGTTCTTC
TRBJ1-4,16,.,TRBV30,TRBD1,CAWSNRGRGANEKLFF,TGTGCCTGGAGCAACAGGGGGCGCGGAGCTAATGAAAAACTGTTTTTT
TRBJ2-6,18,.,TRBV19,.,CASSKVLAQSSGANVLTF,TGTGCCAGTAGTAAGGTACTAGCCCAGAGCTCTGGGGCCAACGTCCTGACTTTC
TRBJ2-5,15,few,TRBV7-2,.,CASSLAPQGTETQYF,TGTGCCAGCAGCTTAGCGCCTCAGGGTACCGAGACCCAGTACTTC
TRBJ1-5,17,.,TRBV12-5,TRBD1,CASGLDPTGASNQPQHF,TGTGCTAGTGGTTTGGATCCGACAGGGGCTAGCAATCAGCCCCAGCATTTT
TRBJ1-5,15,.,TRBV5-6,TRBD1,CASSLTGNSNQPQHF,TGTGCCAGCAGCCTGACAGGGAATAGCAATCAGCCCCAGCATTTT
TRBJ1-6,13,.,TRBV13,.,CASSPMDPGPLHF,TGTGCCAGCAGCCCTATGGACCCGGGGCCCCTCCACTTT
TRBJ1-6,16,few,TRBV7-2,.,CASSLIGAGLNSPLHF,TGTGCCAGCAGCTTAATTGGCGCAGGCCTCAATTCACCCCTCCACTTT
TRBJ2-1,14,.,TRBV19,TRBD2,CASSTGLASNEQFF,TGTGCCAGTAGTACTGGACTAGCCTCCAATGAGCAGTTCTTC
TRBJ1-1,15,.,TRBV5-1,TRBD1,CASSRTGGANTEAFF,TGCGCCAGCAGCCGGACAGGGGGCGCGAACACTGAAGCTTTCTTT
TRBJ2-6,19,.,TRBV6-2/TRBV6-3,TRBD1,CASSKKPGQGATGANVLTF,TGTGCCAGCAGTAAAAAGCCGGGACAGGGGGCGACTGGGGCCAACGTCCTGACTTTC
TRBJ1-1,13,.,TRBV25-1,TRBD1,CASNQRTGSEAFF,TGTGCCAGCAATCAAAGGACAGGGAGTGAAGCTTTCTTT
TRBJ2-7,14,.,TRBV10-3,.,CAISESISSYEQYF,TGTGCCATCAGTGAGTCGATCAGCTCCTACGAGCAGTACTTC
TRBJ2-3,17,once,TRBV4-3,.,CASSQERGAPHTDTQYF,TGCGCCAGCAGCCAAGAGCGGGGAGCGCCACACACAGATACGCAGTATTTT
TRBJ2-3,20,.,TRBV9,TRBD2,CASSVAGLGTSGGRTDTQYF,TGTGCCAGCAGCGTAGCGGGACTGGGGACTAGCGGGGGGCGTACAGATACGCAGTATTTT
TRBJ2-4,13,.,TRBV29-1,TRBD1,CSVVPQGGNIQYF,TGCAGCGTTGTACCACAGGGGGGAAACATTCAGTACTTC
TRBJ2-7,13,.,TRBV9,.,CASSAGGSYEQYF,TGTGCCAGCAGCGCTGGAGGCTCCTACGAGCAGTACTTC
TRBJ2-3,13,.,TRBV6-2/TRBV6-3,.,CASSPPFRDTQYF,TGTGCCAGCAGCCCCCCCTTTAGAGATACGCAGTATTTT
TRBJ2-1,17,.,TRBV4-2,TRBD2,CASSRERTAGGLGEQFF,TGTGCCAGCAGCCGAGAAAGAACGGCGGGGGGGCTCGGTGAGCAGTTCTTC
TRBJ1-5,16,.,TRBV23-1,.,CASTIPGRYSNQPQHF,TGCGCCAGCACCATCCCGGGGAGATATAGCAATCAGCCCCAGCATTTT
TRBJ2-5,17,.,TRBV13,TRBD2,CASSDPGLAGGQETQYF,TGTGCCAGCAGCGATCCGGGACTAGCGGGGGGGCAAGAGACCCAGTACTTC
TRBJ2-7,15,.,TRBV9,TRBD2,CASSAGTSGTYEQYF,TGTGCCAGCAGCGCGGGGACTAGCGGGACATACGAGCAGTACTTC
TRBJ1-2,13,once,TRBV7-2,.,CASSVGQNYGYTF,TGTGCCAGCAGCGTTGGACAGAACTATGGCTACACCTTC
TRBJ1-2,12,.,TRBV24-1,.,CATSDSGLGYTF,TGTGCCACCAGTGACTCAGGGCTCGGCTACACCTTC
TRBJ2-6,15,once,TRBV7-2,.,CASSLEYSGANVLTF,TGTGCCAGCAGCTTAGAATACTCTGGGGCCAACGTCCTGACTTTC
TRBJ1-5,15,many,TRBV2,TRBD1,CASIQNRQGDQPQHF,TGTGCCAGCATCCAAAACCGACAGGGAGATCAGCCCCAGCATTTT
TRBJ1-2,13,.,TRBV15,.,CATSRDTSTGYTF,TGTGCCACCAGCCGGGACACATCCACTGGCTACACCTTC